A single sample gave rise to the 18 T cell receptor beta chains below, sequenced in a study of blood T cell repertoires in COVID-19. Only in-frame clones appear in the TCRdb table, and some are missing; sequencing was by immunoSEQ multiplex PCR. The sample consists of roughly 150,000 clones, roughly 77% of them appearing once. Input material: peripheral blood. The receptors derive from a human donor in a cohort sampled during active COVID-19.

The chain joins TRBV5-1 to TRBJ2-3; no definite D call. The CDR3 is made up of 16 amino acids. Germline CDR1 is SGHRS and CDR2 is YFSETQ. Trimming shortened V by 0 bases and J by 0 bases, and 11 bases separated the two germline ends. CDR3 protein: CASSLGHTASTDTQYF. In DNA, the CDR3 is TGCGCCAGCAGCTTGGGACATACTGCTAGCACAGATACGCAGTATTTT.

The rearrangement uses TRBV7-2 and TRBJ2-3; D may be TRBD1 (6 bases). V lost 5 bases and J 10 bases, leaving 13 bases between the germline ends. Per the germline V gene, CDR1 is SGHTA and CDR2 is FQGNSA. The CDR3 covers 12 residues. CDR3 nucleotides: TGTGCCAGCAGCCCTCTCAGGGGTTCGCAGTATTTT. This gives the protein CASSPLRGSQYF.

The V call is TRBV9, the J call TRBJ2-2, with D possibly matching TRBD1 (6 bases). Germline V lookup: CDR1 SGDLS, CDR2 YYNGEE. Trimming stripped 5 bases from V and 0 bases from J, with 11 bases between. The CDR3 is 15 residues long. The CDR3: CASRDSPANTGELFF. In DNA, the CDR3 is TGTGCCAGCAGGGACAGCCCGGCGAACACCGGGGAGCTGTTTTTT. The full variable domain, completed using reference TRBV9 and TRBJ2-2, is DSGVTQTPKHLITATGQRVTLRCSPRSGDLSVYWYQQSLDQGLQFLIQYYNGEERAKGNILERFSAQQFPDLHSELNLSSLELGDSALYFCASRDSPANTGELFFGEGSRLTVL.

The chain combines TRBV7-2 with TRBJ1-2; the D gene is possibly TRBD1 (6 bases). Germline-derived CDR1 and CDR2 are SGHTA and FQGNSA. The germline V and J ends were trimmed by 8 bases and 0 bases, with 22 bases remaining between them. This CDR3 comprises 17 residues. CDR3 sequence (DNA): TGTGCCAGCGAAGGGTCGAGGGGGAGCGGTCCTAACTATGGCTACACCTTC. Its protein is CASEGSRGSGPNYGYTF.

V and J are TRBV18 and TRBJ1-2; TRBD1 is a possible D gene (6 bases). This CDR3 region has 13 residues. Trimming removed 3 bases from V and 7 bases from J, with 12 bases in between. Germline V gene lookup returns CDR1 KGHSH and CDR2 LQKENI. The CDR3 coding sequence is TGTGCCAGCTCACCGGATGGGGGCGGTGGCTACACCTTC. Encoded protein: CASSPDGGGGYTF.

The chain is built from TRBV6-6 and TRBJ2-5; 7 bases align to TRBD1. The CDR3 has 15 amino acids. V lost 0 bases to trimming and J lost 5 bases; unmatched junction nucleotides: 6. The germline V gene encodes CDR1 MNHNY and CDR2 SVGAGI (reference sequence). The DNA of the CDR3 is TGTGCCAGCAGTTACTCAGGGGGCGGCGGGGAGACCCAGTACTTC. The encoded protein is CASSYSGGGGETQYF.

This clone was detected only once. The CDR3 protein is CASSLSGGKETQYF. CDR3 in DNA: TGTGCCAGCAGCTTGAGCGGCGGGAAAGAGACCCAGTACTTC. This chain connects TRBV5-4 to TRBJ2-5; possible D gene TRBD2, 6 bases. This CDR3 comprises 14 residues. Germline V gives CDR1 SGHNT, CDR2 YYREEE (reference sequence). V was trimmed by 1 base and J by 3 bases, leaving 10 bases between them.

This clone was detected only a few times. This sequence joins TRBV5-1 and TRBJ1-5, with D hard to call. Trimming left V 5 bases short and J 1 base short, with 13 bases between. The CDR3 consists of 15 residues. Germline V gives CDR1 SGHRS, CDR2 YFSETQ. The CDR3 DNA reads TGCGCCAGCAGTTTTGGAGGTGTGAGCAATCAGCCCCAGCATTTT. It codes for CASSFGGVSNQPQHF. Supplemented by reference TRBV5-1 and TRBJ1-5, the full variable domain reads KAGVTQTPRYLIKTRGQQVTLSCSPISGHRSVSWYQQTPGQGLQFLFEYFSETQRNKGNFPGRFSGRQFSNSRSEMNVSTLELGDSALYLCASSFGGVSNQPQHFGDGTRLSIL.

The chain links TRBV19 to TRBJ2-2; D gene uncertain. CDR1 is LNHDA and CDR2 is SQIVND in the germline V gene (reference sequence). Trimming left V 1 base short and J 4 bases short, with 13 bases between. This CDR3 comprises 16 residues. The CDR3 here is CASSIGQVYSTGELFF. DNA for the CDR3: TGTGCCAGTAGTATAGGGCAGGTCTACAGCACCGGGGAGCTGTTTTTT. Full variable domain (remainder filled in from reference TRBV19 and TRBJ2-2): DGGITQSPKYLFRKEGQNVTLSCEQNLNHDAMYWYRQDPGQGLRLIYYSQIVNDFQKGDIAEGYSVSREKKESFPLTVTSAQKNPTAFYLCASSIGQVYSTGELFFGEGSRLTVL.

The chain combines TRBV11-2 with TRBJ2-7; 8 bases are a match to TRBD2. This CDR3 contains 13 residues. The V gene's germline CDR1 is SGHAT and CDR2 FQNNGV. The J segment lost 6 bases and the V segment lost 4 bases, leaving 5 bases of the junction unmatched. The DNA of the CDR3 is TGTGCCAGCAGCTCGGGGGGGCCACGCGAGCAGTACTTC. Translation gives CASSSGGPREQYF.

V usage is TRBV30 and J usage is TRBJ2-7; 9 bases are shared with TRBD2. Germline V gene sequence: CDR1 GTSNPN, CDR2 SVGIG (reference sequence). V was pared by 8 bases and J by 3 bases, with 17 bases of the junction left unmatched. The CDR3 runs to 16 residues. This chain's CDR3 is CAKSEREAQFRYEQYF. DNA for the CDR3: TGTGCCAAGTCTGAGCGGGAGGCCCAATTCCGCTACGAGCAGTACTTC.

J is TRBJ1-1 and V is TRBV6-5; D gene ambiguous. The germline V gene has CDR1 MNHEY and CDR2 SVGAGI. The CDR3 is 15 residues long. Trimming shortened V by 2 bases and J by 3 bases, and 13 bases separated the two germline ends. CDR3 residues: CASSYTEAIYTEAFF. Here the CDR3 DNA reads TGTGCCAGCAGTTACACAGAAGCTATTTACACTGAAGCTTTCTTT.

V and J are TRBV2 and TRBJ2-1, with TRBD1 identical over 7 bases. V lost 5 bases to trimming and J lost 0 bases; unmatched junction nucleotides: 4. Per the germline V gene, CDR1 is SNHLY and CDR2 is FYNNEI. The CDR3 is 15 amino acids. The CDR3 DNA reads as TGTGCCAGCAGTCCCAGGGGGAGCTCCTACAATGAGCAGTTCTTC. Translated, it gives CASSPRGSSYNEQFF.

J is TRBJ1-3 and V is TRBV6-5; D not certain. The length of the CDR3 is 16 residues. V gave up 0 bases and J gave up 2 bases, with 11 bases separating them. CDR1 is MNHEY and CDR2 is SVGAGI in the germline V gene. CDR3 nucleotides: TGTGCCAGCAGTTACTCGTTTCCCCCGGCTGGAAACACCATATATTTT. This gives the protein CASSYSFPPAGNTIYF.

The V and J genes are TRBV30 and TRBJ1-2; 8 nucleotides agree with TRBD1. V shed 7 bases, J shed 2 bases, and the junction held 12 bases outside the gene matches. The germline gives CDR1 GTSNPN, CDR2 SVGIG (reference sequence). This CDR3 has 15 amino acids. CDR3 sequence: CAFTHRTGPNYGYTF. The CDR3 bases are TGTGCCTTCACCCACCGGACAGGGCCAAACTATGGCTACACCTTC.

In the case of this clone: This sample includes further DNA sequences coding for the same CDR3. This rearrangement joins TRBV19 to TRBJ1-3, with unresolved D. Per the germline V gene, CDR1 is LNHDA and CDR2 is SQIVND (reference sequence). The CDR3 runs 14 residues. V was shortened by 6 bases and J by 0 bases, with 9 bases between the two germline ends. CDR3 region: CASSPGSSGNTIYF. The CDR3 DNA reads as TGTGCCAGTAGCCCTGGGAGCTCTGGAAACACCATATATTTT.

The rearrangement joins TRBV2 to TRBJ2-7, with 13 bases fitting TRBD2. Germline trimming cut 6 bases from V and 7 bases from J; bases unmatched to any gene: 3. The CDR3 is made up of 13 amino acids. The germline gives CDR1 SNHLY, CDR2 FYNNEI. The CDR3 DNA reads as TGTGCCAGCAGGGGGACTAGCGGGACTGAGCAGTACTTC. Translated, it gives CASRGTSGTEQYF.

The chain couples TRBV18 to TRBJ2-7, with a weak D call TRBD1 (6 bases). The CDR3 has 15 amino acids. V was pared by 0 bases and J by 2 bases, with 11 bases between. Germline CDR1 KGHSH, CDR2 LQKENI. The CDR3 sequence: CASSPPTGRTYEQYF. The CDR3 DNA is TGTGCCAGCTCACCACCGACAGGTCGAACCTACGAGCAGTACTTC.